This T cell receptor (beta chain) was retrieved from a study of cytomegalovirus exposure and HLA in healthy donors. The V gene lost 5 bases and the J gene lost 7 bases, with 8 bases spanning the gap. The CDR3 consists of 12 residues. Germline lookup yields CDR1 MNHEY and CDR2 SVGAGI. The study ran its PCR with 60 Vbeta and 13 Jbeta primers. Only in-frame clones appear in the TCRdb table, and some are missing; sequencing was by immunoSEQ multiplex PCR. This table holds approximately 220,000 clones, approximately 80% found once. V gene TRBV6-5 combines with J gene TRBJ2-2, with D possibly being TRBD2 (6 bases). The sample taken for sequencing was PBMCs. This TCR derives from a girl aged 2 to 9 in good health and CMV-seronegative. CDR3 region: CASSRGLGELFF. Here the CDR3 DNA reads TGTGCCAGCAGTAGGGGACTCGGGGAGCTGTTTTTT.